The 3 T cell receptor beta chains listed next were all sequenced from one sample in a study of T cells after yellow fever vaccination. TCRdb redid the calling of the 5' RACE reads with MiXCR, one entry per CDR3 protein. The data contain over 300,000 distinct CDR3 sequences, around 4% of them seen just once; the ten biggest clones take up about a quarter. Source: PBMCs, taken on the day of the yellow fever booster vaccination. The receptor set was obtained from a man aged 18 to 35 who received the YFV17D yellow fever vaccine.

This CDR3 reads CASSPGDRQETQYF. The DNA for the CDR3 is TGTGCCAGCAGCCCAGGGGACAGACAAGAGACCCAGTACTTC. The chain has TRBV7-3 and TRBJ2-5; the match to TRBD1 covers 7 bases. Germline-derived CDR1 and CDR2 are SGHTA and FQGTGA. The CDR3 is 14 residues long. The V and J ends lost 5 bases and 2 bases, in that order; junction bases with no gene match: 5.

In its sample, this clonotype was seen a few times. The rearrangement uses TRBV14 and TRBJ1-6, with a weak D call TRBD1 (5 bases). CDR1 is SGHDN, CDR2 FVKESK, per germline. This CDR3 comprises 17 residues. Deletions cut 4 bases from V and 8 bases from J, with 21 bases between. CDR3 sequence reads: CASSPTGPLVSHSPLHF. In nucleotides, the CDR3 is TGTGCCAGCAGCCCCACGGGACCCCTAGTTTCCCATTCACCCCTCCACTTT.

The V call is TRBV20-1, the J call TRBJ2-5, with TRBD1 matching 11 bases. This CDR3 region has 15 residues. In germline, CDR1 is DFQATT, CDR2 SNEGSKA (reference sequence). V gave up 0 bases and J gave up 7 bases; unmatched junction bases: 7. CDR3 protein: CSARDFGQGARTQYF. CDR3 DNA sequence: TGCAGTGCTAGAGATTTCGGACAGGGGGCGAGGACCCAGTACTTC.